These T cell receptor beta chains were read from a single sample in a study of blood T cell repertoires in COVID-19. TCRdb's table, derived via immunoSEQ multiplex PCR, lists solely in-frame clones and lacks some. The sample yields some 260,000 clones, more than 75% seen once. Specimen: peripheral blood. Receptors originate from a middle-aged woman who had recovered from COVID-19. Each CDR3 is given with its conserved first and last residue. The D gene is left open where the match is weak. The listing skips clone size in some rows; elsewhere it reads once, few, many or a size class.

D gene: -; J gene: TRBJ2-1; clone size: -; V gene: TRBV5-4; CDR3 protein: CASSQQGLQFF; CDR3 DNA: TGTGCCAGCAGCCAGCAGGGACTCCAGTTCTTC
D gene: TRBD2; J gene: TRBJ2-7; clone size: -; V gene: TRBV18; CDR3 protein: CASSPPGGRSREQYF; CDR3 DNA: TGTGCCAGCTCACCACCCGGGGGGAGAAGTAGGGAGCAGTACTTC
D gene: TRBD2; J gene: TRBJ2-7; clone size: -; V gene: TRBV7-4; CDR3 protein: CASSLPLLAGDLYEQYF; CDR3 DNA: TGTGCCAGCAGCTTACCCCTCCTGGCGGGAGACCTCTACGAGCAGTACTTC
D gene: -; J gene: TRBJ1-1; clone size: -; V gene: TRBV11-3; CDR3 protein: CASSLVSDWWSEAFF; CDR3 DNA: TGTGCCAGCAGCTTAGTGTCTGATTGGTGGAGTGAAGCTTTCTTT
D gene: -; J gene: TRBJ2-2; clone size: -; V gene: TRBV20-1; CDR3 protein: CSAPPGGELFF; CDR3 DNA: TGCAGTGCCCCGCCGGGGGGGGAGCTGTTTTTT
D gene: -; J gene: TRBJ1-1; clone size: -; V gene: TRBV10-1; CDR3 protein: CASSESTGLNTEAFF; CDR3 DNA: TGCGCCAGCAGTGAGTCGACGGGGTTGAACACTGAAGCTTTCTTT
D gene: TRBD1; J gene: TRBJ1-1; clone size: -; V gene: TRBV25-1; CDR3 protein: CASIPDRVVTEAFF; CDR3 DNA: TGTGCCAGCATTCCCGACAGGGTCGTCACTGAAGCTTTCTTT
D gene: -; J gene: TRBJ2-6; clone size: -; V gene: TRBV5-5; CDR3 protein: CASSLATSWGSGADVLTF; CDR3 DNA: TGTGCCAGCAGCTTGGCCACCTCGTGGGGCTCTGGGGCCGACGTCCTGACTTTC
D gene: TRBD1; J gene: TRBJ1-2; clone size: -; V gene: TRBV5-1; CDR3 protein: CASSPGQAARGYTF; CDR3 DNA: TGCGCCAGCAGCCCAGGACAGGCGGCCCGGGGCTACACCTTC
D gene: TRBD2; J gene: TRBJ2-1; clone size: once; V gene: TRBV7-6; CDR3 protein: CASSPRGGSGGSYNEQFF; CDR3 DNA: TGTGCCAGCAGCCCCCGCGGGGGTAGCGGGGGGTCCTACAATGAGCAGTTCTTC
D gene: -; J gene: TRBJ2-2; clone size: -; V gene: TRBV3-1/TRBV3-2; CDR3 protein: CASSQGGRDGELFF; CDR3 DNA: TGTGCCAGCAGCCAAGGCGGGCGGGACGGGGAGCTGTTTTTT
D gene: TRBD1; J gene: TRBJ2-3; clone size: -; V gene: TRBV4-3; CDR3 protein: CASSSHRGQTDTQYF; CDR3 DNA: TGCGCCAGCAGCTCCCACAGGGGTCAGACAGATACGCAGTATTTT
D gene: TRBD1; J gene: TRBJ2-7; clone size: -; V gene: TRBV7-2; CDR3 protein: CATTDRGRPYEQYF; CDR3 DNA: TGTGCCACTACGGACAGGGGGCGACCTTACGAGCAGTACTTC
D gene: -; J gene: TRBJ2-1; clone size: few; V gene: TRBV7-8; CDR3 protein: CASSPRVGAQGTEQFF; CDR3 DNA: TGTGCCAGCAGCCCTCGGGTTGGGGCCCAGGGGACTGAGCAGTTCTTC